This T cell receptor beta chain was sequenced during a study of T cell responses to AZD1222 COVID-19 vaccine. Germline V gene lookup returns CDR1 SGHVS and CDR2 FQNEAQ. This CDR3 spans 15 amino acids. V lost 5 bases, J lost 3 bases, and 16 bases lay in between. Sequencing used immunoSEQ multiplex PCR; TCRdb keeps in-frame clones, though not all of them. The repertoire holds 100,000 to 150,000 clones, with 80% to 90% as singletons. This clone was recorded a few times. Its antigen is not known. Study-level findings and limits: Dominant CD4 TCR responses targeted spike regions 160-218 and 743-854.

The clonotype was recovered from an adult who received the AZD1222 COVID-19 vaccine. The sequenced sample was peripheral blood, obtained 28 days after the second AZD1222 dose. The genes are TRBV7-8 and TRBJ1-2; D perhaps matches TRBD1 (5 bases). CDR3 DNA: TGTGCCAGCAGCCCCTGGGCAGGGTCTGACTATGGCTACACCTTC. Its translation is CASSPWAGSDYGYTF.